The 25 T cell receptor beta chains in this list originate from one sample, sequenced in a study of vaccination and CD4 T cells after COVID-19. Indicated treatment: roughly 11-day PBMC culture with coronavirus spike peptide pools or control peptides (ViraFEST assay). Once obtained from cultured CD4+ T cells, the DNA was sequenced using the Oncomine TCR Beta short-read assay. Each CDR3 protein gets one entry after TCRdb re-called the PCR reads with MiXCR. Of 8,000 or so distinct CDR3 sequences detected, 50% to 65% appear once; the ten largest clones hold about 19%. Antigen specificity for these receptors is unknown. Sequencing was carried out using CD4+ T cells from blood, cultured in vitro. These receptors were obtained from a human donor who had recovered from COVID-19.

This chain joins TRBV11-3 and TRBJ2-3, with TRBD2 matching 7 bases. The V gene's germline CDR1 is SGHNT and CDR2 YENEEA. The length of the CDR3 is 15 residues. With V trimmed by 5 bases and J by 2 bases, 7 bases remained unmatched. This CDR3 is CASSRGGGSTDTQYF. The CDR3 bases are TGTGCCAGCAGCCGAGGCGGGGGTTCCACAGATACGCAGTATTTT.

The chain employs TRBV24-1 and TRBJ2-7; D is perhaps TRBD1 (6 bases). There are 14 residues in the CDR3. Germline CDR1 is KGHDR and CDR2 is SFDVKD. The V end was cut by 3 bases, the J end by 1 base, with 9 bases between. Written as DNA, the CDR3 is TGTGCCACCAGTGATCCCGGGACATCCTACGAGCAGTACTTC. Residues: CATSDPGTSYEQYF.

The genes are TRBV25-1 and TRBJ2-1; 9 positions match TRBD1. Germline CDR1 reads MGHDK; CDR2 reads SYGVNS. V lost 7 bases to trimming and J lost 5 bases; unmatched junction nucleotides: 9. The length of the CDR3 is 15 residues. This CDR3 reads CASNRQGVAHNEQFF. The CDR3 DNA follows: TGTGCCAGCAATCGACAGGGGGTAGCCCACAATGAGCAGTTCTTC.

The chain employs TRBV6-1 and TRBJ2-3, with 12 bases matching TRBD2. The CDR3 spans 17 residues. V gave up 6 bases and J gave up 0 bases; unmatched junction bases: 7. The germline CDR1 and CDR2 sequences are MNHNS and SASEGT. CDR3: CASRRTSGITSTDTQYF. The CDR3 DNA reads TGTGCCAGCAGACGGACTAGCGGGATTACTAGCACAGATACGCAGTATTTT.

This chain uses TRBV7-7 with TRBJ2-7; the D is unclear. This CDR3 comprises 13 residues. Germline V gene data show CDR1 as SSHAT and CDR2 as FNYEAQ (reference sequence). Trimming left V 2 bases short and J 5 bases short, with 10 bases between. The CDR3 DNA sequence: TGTGCCAGCAGCTTATCTTCGGTGGACGAGCAGTACTTC. Amino acids: CASSLSSVDEQYF. The full variable domain, rest sourced from reference TRBV7-7 and TRBJ2-7, is GAGVSQSPRYKVTKRGQDVTLRCDPISSHATLYWYQQALGQGPEFLTYFNYEAQPDKSGLPSDRFSAERPEGSISTLTIQRTEQRDSAMYRCASSLSSVDEQYFGPGTRLTVT.

The chain couples TRBV6-4 to TRBJ2-2, with D perhaps TRBD1 or TRBD2 (5 bases each). V lost 4 bases and J 0 bases, leaving 12 bases between the germline ends. In germline, CDR1 is MRHNA, CDR2 SNTAGT. The CDR3 sequence is 16 residues long. CDR3 region: CASSVEGNSNTGELFF. CDR3 DNA: TGTGCCAGCAGTGTTGAGGGGAACTCGAACACCGGGGAGCTGTTTTTT.

This chain uses TRBV27 with TRBJ2-2; D uncertain. The CDR3 runs to 12 residues. Per the germline V gene, CDR1 is MNHEY and CDR2 is SMNVEV (reference sequence). Trimming cost V 2 bases and J 7 bases, with 5 bases left between them. This CDR3 is CASSLRVGELFF. The DNA for the CDR3 is TGTGCCAGCAGTTTAAGGGTCGGGGAGCTGTTTTTT.

This clonotype was observed a few times. The J gene is TRBJ2-5, the V gene TRBV11-1, with 11 bases lining up with TRBD1. The length of the CDR3 is 15 residues. Unmatched junction bases numbered 4, after V lost 6 bases and J lost 1 base. Germline CDR1 SGHAT, CDR2 FQDESV (reference sequence). The CDR3 loop reads CASSWDRGVQETQYF. The CDR3 nucleotides read TGTGCCAGCAGTTGGGACAGGGGGGTCCAAGAGACCCAGTACTTC. Full variable domain (missing parts from reference TRBV11-1 and TRBJ2-5): EAEVAQSPRYKITEKSQAVAFWCDPISGHATLYWYRQILGQGPELLVQFQDESVVDDSQLPKDRFSAERLKGVDSTLKIQPAELGDSAMYLCASSWDRGVQETQYFGPGTRLLVL.

The gene calls are TRBV7-2 and TRBJ2-3; weak D call: TRBD2 (6 bases). The germline V gene has CDR1 SGHTA and CDR2 FQGNSA. The V end lost 5 bases, the J end lost 2 bases, and 11 bases lay between the germline ends. The CDR3 contains 14 residues. The CDR3 region is CASSLSGHTDTQYF. CDR3 coding DNA: TGTGCCAGCAGCCTTAGCGGCCACACAGATACGCAGTATTTT.

The V call is TRBV29-1, the J call TRBJ1-1; perhaps TRBD1 as D (5 bases). CDR1 is SQVTM and CDR2 is ANQGSEA in the germline V gene. CDR3 length: 12 amino acids. V was pared by 7 bases and J by 0 bases, with 9 bases between. This CDR3 is CSAGTLNTEAFF. Here the CDR3 DNA reads TGCAGCGCAGGGACCTTGAACACTGAAGCTTTCTTT.

The CDR3 is CATSRGQGISNYGYTF. The CDR3 bases are TGTGCCACCAGCAGGGGACAGGGAATTTCTAACTATGGCTACACCTTC. The V gene is TRBV15, the J gene TRBJ1-2, with TRBD1 identical over 9 bases. CDR1 and CDR2 (germline): LNHNV, YYDKDF (reference sequence). The CDR3 contains 16 residues. V was pared by 3 bases and J by 0 bases, with 5 bases of the junction left unmatched.

The V call is TRBV10-3, the J call TRBJ1-2, with D uncertain. Germline CDR1 and CDR2: ENHRY and SYGVKD. This CDR3 has 13 residues. V lost 11 bases and J lost 2, with 15 bases in between. The CDR3 is CALSTDGNYGYTF. The CDR3, as DNA: TGTGCCCTGTCGACGGACGGAAACTATGGCTACACCTTC.

This clonotype has a handful of counts. The gene calls are TRBV6-5 and TRBJ2-5; maybe TRBD2 (5 bases). Germline V CDR1 and CDR2: MNHEY, SVGAGI. V was clipped by 0 bases and J by 8 bases, with 19 bases between them. CDR3 length: 16 residues. CDR3 protein: CASSYSLSEGWRTQYF. For the CDR3, the DNA is TGTGCCAGCAGTTACTCCCTGAGTGAGGGCTGGAGAACCCAGTACTTC.

This chain uses TRBV2 with TRBJ1-1, with TRBD1 as a possible D gene (5 bases). The germline CDR1 and CDR2 sequences are SNHLY and FYNNEI. V gave up 7 bases and J gave up 3 bases, with 12 bases separating them. CDR3 size: 13 residues. The CDR3: CASTVREDTEAFF. CDR3 sequence (DNA): TGTGCCAGCACCGTCAGGGAGGACACTGAAGCTTTCTTT.

The chain carries TRBV6-4 and TRBJ1-2, with D tentatively TRBD1 (5 bases). The CDR3 covers 16 residues. V was pared by 10 bases and J by 2 bases, with 23 bases between. From germline, CDR1 is MRHNA and CDR2 SNTAGT. The CDR3 DNA sequence: TGTGCCACCCGACCGGGGGTGGGAAATGAGAACTATGGCTACACCTTC. This codes for CATRPGVGNENYGYTF.

The V and J genes are TRBV24-1 and TRBJ2-3; TRBD2 is a possible D gene (5 bases). The CDR3 loop spans 14 amino acids. Deletions cut 2 bases from V and 5 bases from J, with 10 bases between. Germline-derived CDR1 and CDR2 are KGHDR and SFDVKD. The CDR3 loop reads CATSDSLAGDTQYF. The CDR3 nucleotides are TGTGCCACCAGTGATTCACTGGCGGGAGATACGCAGTATTTT.

This chain uses TRBV6-5 with TRBJ2-4, with D maybe TRBD1 (5 bases). The CDR3 is 14 amino acids. Germline V gives CDR1 MNHEY, CDR2 SVGAGI. With 2 bases removed from V and 13 bases from J, the gap between germline ends came to 18 bases. This chain's CDR3 is CASSYAPRQPPQYF. The CDR3 nucleotides read TGTGCCAGCAGTTACGCCCCCCGACAGCCACCCCAGTACTTC.

V gene TRBV28 combines with J gene TRBJ1-3, with D perhaps matching TRBD1 (6 bases). Trimming pared 10 bases from V and 1 base from J, leaving 17 bases between. Germline assignment: CDR1 MDHEN and CDR2 SYDVKM. CDR3 length: 15 residues. The CDR3: CATRGRGISGNTIYF. The CDR3 DNA sequence: TGTGCCACCAGGGGCAGGGGTATTTCTGGAAACACCATATATTTT.

The chain carries TRBV19 and TRBJ1-5, with 7 bases lining up with TRBD1. CDR1 and CDR2 (germline): LNHDA, SQIVND (reference sequence). V lost 5 bases, J lost 1 base, and 14 bases stayed unmatched. The CDR3 sequence is 18 residues long. The CDR3 DNA is TGTGCCAGTAGTCCGTCGACAGGGTTTAGGTTGAGCAATCAGCCCCAGCATTTT. Its translation: CASSPSTGFRLSNQPQHF.

The gene calls are TRBV4-3 and TRBJ1-2; 10 nucleotides line up with TRBD1. V was clipped by 1 base and J by 6 bases; unmatched bases: 8. The CDR3 spans 16 residues. The germline CDR1 and CDR2 sequences are LGHNA and YSLEER. CDR3 in DNA: TGCGCCAGCAGCCAAGTCGGGACAGGGGTCGGGGATGGCTACACCTTC. It encodes CASSQVGTGVGDGYTF.

The V and J genes are TRBV7-9 and TRBJ2-3; D may match TRBD1 or TRBD2 (5 bases each). The CDR3 has 17 residues. Germline V gene lookup returns CDR1 SEHNR and CDR2 FQNEAQ (reference sequence). The V and J ends lost 5 bases and 1 base respectively, with 19 bases between them. CDR3 loop: CASSPQGTVIRTDTQYF. CDR3 DNA: TGTGCCAGCAGCCCCCAAGGGACCGTTATCCGCACAGATACGCAGTATTTT. Full variable domain (rest looked up from reference TRBV7-9 and TRBJ2-3): DTGVSQNPRHKITKRGQNVTFRCDPISEHNRLYWYRQTLGQGPEFLTYFQNEAQLEKSRLLSDRFSAERPKGSFSTLEIQRTEQGDSAMYLCASSPQGTVIRTDTQYFGPGTRLTVL.

V gene TRBV6-2 or TRBV6-3 combines with J gene TRBJ1-5; 7 positions match TRBD1. The germline CDR1 and CDR2 sequences are MNHEY and SVGEGT. J was trimmed by 4 bases and V by 6 bases; bases with no gene match: 9. This CDR3 has 15 amino acids. This CDR3 is CASSYGSGGNQPQHF. CDR3 nucleotides: TGTGCCAGCAGCTACGGATCAGGGGGAAATCAGCCCCAGCATTTT.

The chain combines TRBV7-2 with TRBJ1-2, with 9 bases that match TRBD1. Germline assignment: CDR1 SGHTA and CDR2 FQGNSA. The CDR3 totals 13 residues. With 3 bases clipped from V and 7 bases from J, the junction kept 3 bases outside the gene matches. The CDR3 reads CASSLTGGTGYTF. The CDR3 coding sequence is TGTGCCAGCAGCTTGACAGGGGGGACTGGCTACACCTTC.

V and J are TRBV20-1 and TRBJ2-4; 11 positions match TRBD1. V gave up 5 bases and J gave up 3 bases; unmatched junction bases: 9. Germline V gene data show CDR1 as DFQATT and CDR2 as SNEGSKA (reference sequence). The length of the CDR3 is 16 residues. CDR3 in DNA: TGCAGTGCTGACCTCGGACAGGGGGCTTTCAAAAACATTCAGTACTTC. Amino acid sequence: CSADLGQGAFKNIQYF.

In its sample, this clonotype was seen a few times. Sequence at one end of the junction differs from germline and may be a read error. The chain links TRBV6-5 to TRBJ2-3; D remains unclear. Per germline, CDR1 MNHEY and CDR2 SVGAGI. The CDR3 is 11 residues long. CDR3 sequence reads: CASSYHQAHVF. CDR3 sequence (DNA): TGTGCCAGCAGTTACCACCAGGCTCACGTTTTT.